This T cell receptor (beta chain) was captured by sequencing in a study of CD8 T cells in Susac syndrome (dated by TCRdb to the late 2010s). Broadly, across the study: Repertoire sequencing was used to test whether CD8+ T cell activation and differentiation in Susac syndrome was antigen driven. The clonality of the CD8+ T cell repertoire was compared across about 12 healthy donors, around 14 Susac syndrome patients and roughly 16 multiple sclerosis patients.

The CDR3 goes from the cysteine to the phenylalanine over 19 residues. This entry keeps only the CDR3 DNA: 57 bases, framed from base 1. Trimming leaves V shorter by 2 bases and J shorter by 3 bases, with the junction holding 15 bases beyond the gene matches. For CDR1 and CDR2, the germline V gene lists SGHRS and YFSETQ. The full study reports these points: The number of individuals in the TCR sequencing and HLA analysis was acknowledged as relatively small.

Peripheral blood CD8+ and CD4+ T cells from healthy donors, Susac syndrome patients and multiple sclerosis patients were profiled using high-throughput TCR beta sequencing. Treatment-naive patients with stable or active relapsing-remitting disease fulfilling revised McDonald criteria were used as multiple sclerosis controls. Bulk CD8+ and CD4+ T cells were purified by magnetic negative isolation, whereas CD8+ TEMRA cells were enriched by FACS. Blood was drawn into EDTA tubes, processed within 24 hours, and PBMCs were isolated by density gradient centrifugation. PBMCs intended for TCR sequencing were cryopreserved in liquid nitrogen and thawed later in a water bath at 37 degrees C. A purity of at least 90% was achieved for sorted or isolated CD4+, CD8+ and CD8+ TEMRA cells. RNA was extracted using the RNeasy kit, and roughly 0.45 to 1 ug of the RNA was reverse transcribed with random hexamers. The immunoSEQ multiplex PCR assay, covering 54 Vbeta and 13 Jbeta segments, was used to amplify TCR beta CDR3 regions. To correct PCR amplification bias, a synthetic template baseline was used for both primer optimization and computational correction. For the original study's pipeline: Reads were assigned to V, D and J genes according to IMGT and analyzed in immunoSEQ Analyzer, with only productive sequences retained. To calculate clonality, Shannon entropy was normalized by log2 of the number of productive unique sequences and then subtracted from one. For each patient and control, public and private clones were evaluated among the 100 most prevalent clones. Susac-specific clones were defined as absent from healthy and MS cohorts, 850 to 1,300 published viral clones and other ImmuneACCESS disease sequences. TCRdb reworked the public reads: Q25 trimming with fastp, MiXCR clone assembly, productive beta chains retained. Each CDR3 protein gets just one entry, which takes the most common genes and DNA from the rows behind it. The V and J calls here are based on TCRdb, not the publication. The sample yields some 300,000 distinct CDR3 sequences; roughly 90% were counted once. Clones ranked in the top ten supply roughly 0.17% of the sample.

To note about this clonotype: Its antigen is currently not known. No base quality information exists; no much larger clone differs at one position.

Sequencing was done on a sample of CD8+ T cells from PBMCs. The rearranged chain carries TRBV5-1 and TRBJ2-3, and 10 junction bases match TRBD2. This sequence was found in a human donor with multiple sclerosis. The bases are TGCGCCAGCAGCTTACGGGGACCTTCTAGCGGGAGTTGGACAGATACGCAGTATTTT. It translates to CASSLRGPSSGSWTDTQYF.